The source of this T cell receptor (beta chain) is a study of T-cell reconstitution after alpha-beta-depleted transplantation in children. Using unique molecular identifiers, the investigators prepared the TCRbeta library. TCRdb itself ran the PCR reads through MiXCR, one entry per CDR3 protein. In the table there are about 1,000,000 distinct CDR3 sequences, about 31% of which are singletons. Germline CDR1 is SGHRS and CDR2 is YFSETQ. V lost 2 bases, J lost 0 bases, and 17 bases lay in between. The CDR3 runs to 17 residues. Study-wide results and caveats: After transplant, at about two months, alpha-beta T cells were reportedly derived from several hundred expanded graft clones. At one year after transplant, newly produced T cells mostly accounted for T-cell counts and diversity.

This clonotype has only a few counts. Its target is not known. The chain couples TRBV5-1 to TRBJ1-1, with D tentatively TRBD1 (6 bases). This specimen consisted of PBMCs, mostly from graft donor cells, obtained 360 days after TCRalphabeta/CD19-depleted stem cell transplant. The sequence was obtained from a boy under three years old who had a stem cell transplant for SCID, so the T cells may come from the graft donor. CDR3 amino acids: CASSFSPGQGLNTEAFF. As DNA, the CDR3 is TGCGCCAGCAGCTTTTCTCCGGGACAAGGCCTGAACACTGAAGCTTTCTTT.